This TCR beta chain comes out of a study of technical replicates of blood from several donors. Germline CDR1 is MDHEN and CDR2 is SYDVKM. Unmatched junction bases numbered 12, after V lost 10 bases and J lost 4 bases. The CDR3 extends over 15 amino acids. Assay used: immunoSEQ multiplex PCR; TCRdb lists only in-frame clones, some missing. The table includes about 81,000 clones, approximately 80% detected once. Sequencing was carried out using PBMCs. The source is a human donor in good health. Some clones in this sample may be carry-over from other donors' samples. The J gene is TRBJ2-1, the V gene TRBV28; the match to TRBD2 covers 8 bases. The CDR3 DNA reads TGTGCCACTCGACCCCGACTAGCGCTTTACAATGAGCAGTTCTTC. Translation: CATRPRLALYNEQFF.